This record concerns one T cell receptor (beta chain) sequence. The antigen is not known. This specimen belongs to a study of T-cell reconstitution after alpha-beta-depleted transplantation in children. It was with unique molecular identifiers that the TCRbeta library was prepared. A single record per CDR3 protein comes from TCRdb applying MiXCR to the PCR reads. The top ten hold 35% to 45% of the sample, which has roughly 200,000 distinct CDR3 sequences, 7% to 9% seen once. General study findings and limits: One year post-transplant, T-cell counts and diversity were largely derived from T cells produced anew.

The TCR comes from a male patient aged 2 to 10 who had a stem cell transplant for acute myeloid leukemia, so the T cells may come from the graft donor. Source: PBMCs, mostly from graft donor cells, taken 360 days after TCRalphabeta/CD19-depleted stem cell transplant.

Written as DNA, the CDR3 is TGTGCCAGCAGCTTAAACTCAAAGGCGGAGACCCAGTACTTC. Residues: CASSLNSKAETQYF. V and J are TRBV7-3 and TRBJ2-5; D gene ambiguous. V dropped 1 base and J dropped 5 bases, with 11 bases sitting between them. The CDR3 contains 14 residues. Germline loops: CDR1 SGHTA, CDR2 FQGTGA.